The 29 T cell receptor beta chains below all came from one sample that was sequenced in a study of Graves' ophthalmopathy and Graves' hyperthyroidism. RNA transcripts were the source from which TCR beta CDR3 regions were amplified. Second-round multiplex PCR followed a first-round RT-PCR using HTBI primers. A single record per CDR3 protein comes from TCRdb applying MiXCR to the multiplex PCR reads. The repertoire includes around 400,000 distinct CDR3 sequences, around 17% of them detected once, and roughly 1.5% sits in the top ten. Material: peripheral blood. Receptors originate from a woman aged 18-30 years with Graves' ophthalmopathy.

This clonotype was detected many times. The genes are TRBV28 and TRBJ2-5; 10 bases match TRBD1. The CDR3 runs 15 residues. V lost 11 bases to trimming and J lost 4 bases; unmatched junction nucleotides: 13. Germline values: CDR1 MDHEN, CDR2 SYDVKM. The CDR3 sequence is CAAQGTGAGRETQYF. CDR3 nucleotides: TGTGCCGCCCAGGGGACAGGGGCCGGGAGAGAGACCCAGTACTTC.

Ten or more counts support this clonotype. The chain joins TRBV6-5 to TRBJ1-1; unclear D gene. This CDR3 comprises 13 residues. V was trimmed by 7 bases and J by 0 bases, leaving 9 bases between them. CDR1 and CDR2 (germline): MNHEY, SVGAGI. CDR3 amino acids: CASIERLNTEAFF. The CDR3 region has the DNA TGTGCCAGCATCGAAAGATTGAACACTGAAGCTTTCTTT.

This clonotype has at least ten counts. This chain joins TRBV28 and TRBJ2-7; 7 nucleotides line up with TRBD2. Germline values: CDR1 MDHEN, CDR2 SYDVKM. There are 15 residues in the CDR3. V dropped 3 bases and J dropped 1; count of bases not matched to a gene: 6. The CDR3 nucleotides are TGTGCCAGCAGTTTTGGGGGGGGAGGGTCCTACGAGCAGTACTTC. The encoded protein is CASSFGGGGSYEQYF.

In its sample, this clonotype was seen many times. The rearrangement uses TRBV30 and TRBJ1-3; D call uncertain. Looked up from germline, CDR1 is GTSNPN and CDR2 is SVGIG (reference sequence). The CDR3 consists of 15 residues. Trimming cost V 0 bases and J 0 bases, with 9 bases left between them. The CDR3 region is CAWSVGPYSGNTIYF. The CDR3 DNA reads TGTGCCTGGAGTGTCGGGCCCTACTCTGGAAACACCATATATTTT. Looking up the rest from reference TRBV30 and TRBJ1-3 gives the full variable domain: SQTIHQWPATLVQPVGSPLSLECTVEGTSNPNLYWYRQAAGRGLQLLFYSVGIGQISSEVPQNLSASRPQDRQFILSSKKLLLSDSGFYLCAWSVGPYSGNTIYFGEGSWLTVV.

This clonotype appeared many times. The CDR3 bases are TGCAGTGCTAGTCGAGACACTATTTTTTACGAGCAGTACTTC. Amino acid sequence: CSASRDTIFYEQYF. The chain carries TRBV20-1 and TRBJ2-7; no reliable D call. V lost 3 bases and J 4 bases, leaving 16 bases between the germline ends. Germline CDR1 reads DFQATT; CDR2 reads SNEGSKA (reference sequence). This CDR3 has 14 amino acids.

This clonotype was recorded many times. The J gene is TRBJ2-5, the V gene TRBV10-3; D gene ambiguous. Trimming removed 11 bases from V and 2 bases from J, with 21 bases in between. The CDR3 length is 15 residues. CDR1 is ENHRY, CDR2 SYGVKD, per germline. The CDR3 sequence is CAASEDERIQETQYF. The DNA for the CDR3 is TGTGCCGCCTCGGAAGATGAGAGGATTCAAGAGACCCAGTACTTC.

J is TRBJ1-2 and V is TRBV6-2 or TRBV6-3; 8 nucleotides match TRBD1. This CDR3 is 15 amino acids long. J gave up 3 bases and V 4 bases, and 7 bases lay outside the gene matches. The germline V gene encodes CDR1 MNHEY and CDR2 SVGEGT. The chain's CDR3 is CASSSRTGTDYGYTF. CDR3 nucleotides: TGTGCCAGCAGTTCAAGGACAGGGACGGACTATGGCTACACCTTC.

The sample holds a few counts of this clonotype. The V and J genes are TRBV5-1 and TRBJ1-1, with D hard to call. V was trimmed by 0 bases and J by 4 bases, leaving 10 bases between them. Germline loops: CDR1 SGHRS, CDR2 YFSETQ. This CDR3 is 14 amino acids long. CDR3 sequence: CASSLGPPSTEAFF. The CDR3, as DNA: TGCGCCAGCAGCTTGGGGCCTCCGAGCACTGAAGCTTTCTTT. Variable domain in full (rest from reference TRBV5-1 and TRBJ1-1): KAGVTQTPRYLIKTRGQQVTLSCSPISGHRSVSWYQQTPGQGLQFLFEYFSETQRNKGNFPGRFSGRQFSNSRSEMNVSTLELGDSALYLCASSLGPPSTEAFFGQGTRLTVV.

The rearrangement joins TRBV3-1 to TRBJ2-5, with 11 bases lining up with TRBD2. Germline CDR1 is LGHDT and CDR2 is YNNKEL (reference sequence). The CDR3 is made up of 19 amino acids. The ends lost 1 base at V and 2 bases at J; junction bases unmatched: 12. The CDR3 reads CASSQGRASGGRTQETQYF. The DNA for the CDR3 is TGTGCCAGCAGCCAAGGTCGTGCTAGCGGGGGGCGAACACAAGAGACCCAGTACTTC.

This clonotype has at least ten counts. The rearrangement links TRBV7-2 to TRBJ2-4; 7 bases agree with TRBD2. CDR1 is SGHTA, CDR2 FQGNSA, per germline. The ends lost 5 bases at V and 6 bases at J; junction bases unmatched: 7. The CDR3 is 14 residues long. The CDR3 DNA is TGTGCCAGCAGCCCAGTCTCTAGCGGAAACATTCAGTACTTC. This translates into CASSPVSSGNIQYF.

The chain couples TRBV6-1 to TRBJ2-5; D call uncertain. This CDR3 comprises 15 residues. V shed 1 base and J shed 5 bases, with 14 bases lying between them. Germline V gives CDR1 MNHNS, CDR2 SASEGT. The CDR3 loop is CASSEVVYIGETQYF. DNA of the CDR3: TGTGCCAGCAGTGAAGTGGTCTATATCGGGGAGACCCAGTACTTC.

This clonotype has ten or more counts. V is TRBV4-1 and J is TRBJ1-5; no clear D gene. This CDR3 region has 12 residues. The V and J ends lost 8 bases and 2 bases respectively, with 7 bases between them. Germline V CDR1 and CDR2: MGHRA, YSYEKL. CDR3 nucleotides: TGCGCCAGCGGGTACGGCAATCAGCCCCAGCATTTT. Protein: CASGYGNQPQHF.

This clonotype was seen many times. The V call is TRBV11-2, the J call TRBJ1-6, with 7 bases identical to TRBD1. The CDR3 length is 17 residues. The V gene end was trimmed by 1 base and the J gene end by 6 bases; junction bases not matched to a gene: 9. Germline lookup yields CDR1 SGHAT and CDR2 FQNNGV. The CDR3 DNA follows: TGTGCCAGCAGCTTAGGGGACAGATCTGGGCGTAATTCACCCCTCCACTTT. Its translation is CASSLGDRSGRNSPLHF. Together with reference TRBV11-2 and TRBJ1-6, the CDR3 gives the full variable domain: EAGVAQSPRYKIIEKRQSVAFWCNPISGHATLYWYQQILGQGPKLLIQFQNNGVVDDSQLPKDRFSAERLKGVDSTLKIQPAKLEDSAVYLCASSLGDRSGRNSPLHFGNGTRLTVT.

This clonotype has ten or more counts. The gene calls are TRBV29-1 and TRBJ1-1; a possible D gene is TRBD1 (6 bases). The CDR3 runs to 14 residues. Germline-derived CDR1 and CDR2 are SQVTM and ANQGSEA. With 6 bases removed from V and 0 bases from J, the gap between germline ends came to 14 bases. The CDR3 DNA reads TGCAGCGTCCTGGACAGCACTTTGAACACTGAAGCTTTCTTT. Its protein is CSVLDSTLNTEAFF.

In its sample, this clonotype was seen many times. The chain couples TRBV7-2 to TRBJ1-6; D is ambiguous. The germline V and J ends were trimmed by 1 base and 1 base, with 11 bases remaining between them. Germline assignment: CDR1 SGHTA and CDR2 FQGNSA. The CDR3 runs to 17 residues. Here the CDR3 DNA reads TGTGCCAGCAGCTTAGAGGAGGTGGATTCCTATAATTCACCCCTCCACTTT. Translation: CASSLEEVDSYNSPLHF.

This clonotype was seen ten or more times. The CDR3 region is CSVAPGLAYEQYF. For the CDR3, the DNA is TGCAGCGTCGCCCCGGGACTGGCCTACGAGCAGTACTTC. The V gene is TRBV29-1, the J gene TRBJ2-7; possible D gene TRBD2, 6 bases. CDR3 length equals 13 residues. The ends were cut back, 6 bases at V and 2 bases at J, with 14 bases in the middle. Germline lookup yields CDR1 SQVTM and CDR2 ANQGSEA.

There are many counts of this clonotype. This sequence joins TRBV20-1 and TRBJ2-7; D assignment may be TRBD1 or TRBD2 (6 bases each). V was shortened by 6 bases and J by 4 bases, with 16 bases between the two germline ends. The CDR3 is made up of 13 amino acids. Germline lookup yields CDR1 DFQATT and CDR2 SNEGSKA (reference sequence). CDR3 nucleotides: TGCAGTGCCGAGGGCAGGGGAGGTTACGAGCAGTACTTC. This gives the protein CSAEGRGGYEQYF.

This clonotype was counted at least ten times. This sequence joins TRBV19 and TRBJ2-2; D unclear. The CDR3 is 14 amino acids. CDR1 and CDR2 (germline): LNHDA, SQIVND (reference sequence). Trimming took 6 bases from V and 4 from J, leaving 12 bases between them. In nucleotides, the CDR3 is TGTGCCAGTAGCCTGACCTCAGGCACCGGGGAGCTGTTTTTT. It specifies CASSLTSGTGELFF.

This clonotype was counted ten times or more. This chain joins TRBV29-1 and TRBJ2-7; maybe TRBD1 (6 bases). Trimming took off 2 bases at V and 2 bases at J, with 13 bases between the two ends. Per germline, CDR1 SQVTM and CDR2 ANQGSEA. The CDR3 has 14 amino acids. The chain's CDR3 is CSVERGPGAYEQYF. CDR3 nucleotides: TGCAGCGTTGAAAGAGGGCCAGGGGCCTACGAGCAGTACTTC.

This clonotype was recorded at least ten times. The gene calls are TRBV7-8 and TRBJ2-7; 10 nucleotides agree with TRBD1. CDR3 size: 14 residues. CDR1 and CDR2 from the germline V gene are SGHVS and FQNEAQ. V gave up 1 base and J gave up 5 bases; unmatched junction bases: 2. The CDR3 region is CASSLGGQGNEQYF. The CDR3 DNA is TGTGCCAGCAGCTTAGGGGGACAGGGGAACGAGCAGTACTTC.

This clonotype was seen ten or more times. This chain joins TRBV28 and TRBJ1-6, with D unclear. Germline V gives CDR1 MDHEN, CDR2 SYDVKM. This CDR3 is built from 14 residues. V lost 6 bases and J 5 bases, leaving 11 bases between the germline ends. CDR3 loop: CASRLGGDNSPLHF. The DNA for the CDR3 is TGTGCCAGCAGATTGGGCGGAGATAATTCACCCCTCCACTTT.

This clonotype was counted a few times. The CDR3 nucleotides read TGTGCCAGCAGTTTGAATCAGGGACAATGGCCCCAGCATTTT. Its translation: CASSLNQGQWPQHF. V and J are TRBV28 and TRBJ1-5; D is possibly TRBD1 (6 bases). CDR1 MDHEN and CDR2 SYDVKM come from the germline V gene. Trimming took off 3 bases at V and 9 bases at J, with 15 bases between the two ends. The CDR3 runs 14 residues. The entire variable domain, with the rest obtained from reference TRBV28 and TRBJ1-5, is as follows: DVKVTQSSRYLVKRTGEKVFLECVQDMDHENMFWYRQDPGLGLRLIYFSYDVKMKEKGDIPEGYSVSREKKERFSLILESASTNQTSMYLCASSLNQGQWPQHFGDGTRLSIL.

This clonotype was observed at least ten times. In DNA form, the CDR3 reads TGTGCCAGCAGCTTAGCGGGACAGAACACTGAAGCTTTCTTT. It yields the protein CASSLAGQNTEAFF. The chain uses TRBV7-2 and TRBJ1-1; D might be TRBD1 (6 bases). V was cut by 0 bases and J by 1 base, with 6 bases left in between. Germline CDR1 SGHTA, CDR2 FQGNSA. The CDR3 loop spans 14 amino acids.

This clonotype has ten or more counts. The V call is TRBV24-1, the J call TRBJ1-1; 7 bases are a match to TRBD1. The germline V gene encodes CDR1 KGHDR and CDR2 SFDVKD. The trim removed 9 bases at V and 1 base at J, leaving 10 bases unmatched. The length of the CDR3 is 15 residues. In DNA form, the CDR3 reads TGTGCCACCTCATTAGACAGGGAGAAGAACACTGAAGCTTTCTTT. Residues: CATSLDREKNTEAFF.

This clonotype was seen many times. The J gene is TRBJ2-7, the V gene TRBV6-1, with TRBD1 identical over 7 bases. CDR3 size: 13 residues. Germline CDR1 and CDR2: MNHNS and SASEGT. J was trimmed by 4 bases and V by 6 bases; bases with no gene match: 6. The CDR3 sequence is CASRPWTGYEQYF. The CDR3 DNA is TGTGCCAGCAGGCCATGGACAGGATACGAGCAGTACTTC.

The chain combines TRBV7-3 with TRBJ2-2; D gene ambiguous. Trimming pared 3 bases from V and 6 bases from J, leaving 11 bases between. Germline values: CDR1 SGHTA, CDR2 FQGTGA. CDR3 size: 14 residues. The CDR3 spells CASSLGGPSGELFF. In nucleotides, the CDR3 is TGTGCCAGCAGCTTGGGCGGCCCCTCCGGGGAGCTGTTTTTT.

This clonotype has at least ten counts. V gene TRBV7-3 combines with J gene TRBJ2-5; TRBD2 matches at 11 bases. The V gene end was trimmed by 3 bases and the J gene end by 4 bases; junction bases not matched to a gene: 4. The CDR3 has 15 amino acids. The germline gives CDR1 SGHTA, CDR2 FQGTGA. The CDR3 loop reads CASSFLAGGGETQYF. CDR3 bases: TGTGCCAGCAGCTTTCTAGCGGGAGGAGGAGAGACCCAGTACTTC.

The sample holds many counts of this clonotype. The genes are TRBV7-6 and TRBJ1-1; 8 bases agree with TRBD1. The CDR3 totals 15 residues. CDR1 is SGHVS, CDR2 FNYEAQ, per germline. Trimming at V came to 2 bases and at J to 1 base, leaving 3 bases not matched to a gene. This chain's CDR3 is CASSLRQGTNTEAFF. The CDR3 DNA is TGTGCCAGCAGCTTAAGACAGGGGACGAACACTGAAGCTTTCTTT.

In its sample, this clonotype was seen many times. This chain connects TRBV28 to TRBJ2-5; D possibly corresponds to TRBD1 (6 bases). The CDR3 length is 14 residues. Germline values: CDR1 MDHEN, CDR2 SYDVKM. The ends were cut back, 6 bases at V and 4 bases at J, with 15 bases in the middle. The CDR3 here is CASRTQGSLETQYF. In nucleotides, the CDR3 is TGTGCCAGCAGGACACAGGGATCTTTAGAGACCCAGTACTTC.